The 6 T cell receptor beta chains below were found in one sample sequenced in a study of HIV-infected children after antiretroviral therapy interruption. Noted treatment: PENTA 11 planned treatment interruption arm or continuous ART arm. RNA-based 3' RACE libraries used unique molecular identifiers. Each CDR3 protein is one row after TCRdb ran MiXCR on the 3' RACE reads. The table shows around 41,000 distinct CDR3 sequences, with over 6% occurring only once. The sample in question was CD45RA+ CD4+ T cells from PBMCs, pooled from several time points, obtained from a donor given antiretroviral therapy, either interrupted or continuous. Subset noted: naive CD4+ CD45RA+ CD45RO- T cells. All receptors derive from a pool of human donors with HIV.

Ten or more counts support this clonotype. The CDR3 coding sequence is TGCAGCGTTGATCGAAACACAGCGAACACTGAAGCTTTCTTT. Translated, it gives CSVDRNTANTEAFF. The chain employs TRBV29-1 and TRBJ1-1; the D is unclear. Per the germline V gene, CDR1 is SQVTM and CDR2 is ANQGSEA. The V end was cut by 3 bases, the J end by 1 base, with 12 bases between. CDR3 length: 14 residues.

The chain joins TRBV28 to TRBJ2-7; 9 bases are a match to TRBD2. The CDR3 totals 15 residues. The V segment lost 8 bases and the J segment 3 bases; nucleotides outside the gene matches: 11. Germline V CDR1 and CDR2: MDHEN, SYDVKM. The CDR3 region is CASQKPSGAYYEQYF. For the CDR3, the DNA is TGTGCCAGCCAAAAACCTAGCGGGGCTTACTACGAGCAGTACTTC.

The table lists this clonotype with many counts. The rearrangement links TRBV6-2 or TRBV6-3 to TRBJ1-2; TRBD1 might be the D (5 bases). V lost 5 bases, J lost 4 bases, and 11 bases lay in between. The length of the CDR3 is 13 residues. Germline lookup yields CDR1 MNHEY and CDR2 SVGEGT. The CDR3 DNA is TGTGCCAGCAGTCCGACAGAGCGCTATGGCTACACCTTC. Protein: CASSPTERYGYTF.

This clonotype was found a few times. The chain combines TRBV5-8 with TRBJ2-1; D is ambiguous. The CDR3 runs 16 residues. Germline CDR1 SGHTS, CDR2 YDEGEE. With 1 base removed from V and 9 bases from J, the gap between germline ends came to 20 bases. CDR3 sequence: CASSLFRPVLYSEQFF. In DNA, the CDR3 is TGTGCCAGCAGCTTGTTTCGACCCGTTTTATATAGTGAGCAGTTCTTC.

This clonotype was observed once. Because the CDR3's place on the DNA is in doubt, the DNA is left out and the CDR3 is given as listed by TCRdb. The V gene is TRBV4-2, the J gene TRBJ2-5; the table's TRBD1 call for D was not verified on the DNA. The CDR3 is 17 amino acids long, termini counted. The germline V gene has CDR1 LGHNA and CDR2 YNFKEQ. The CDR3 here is CASSFGPGRGPGETQYF.

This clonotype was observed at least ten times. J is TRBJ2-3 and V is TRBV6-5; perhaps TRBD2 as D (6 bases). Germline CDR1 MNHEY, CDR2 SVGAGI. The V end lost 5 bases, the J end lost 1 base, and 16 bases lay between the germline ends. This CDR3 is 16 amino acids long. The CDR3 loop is CASSTIAETRTDTQYF. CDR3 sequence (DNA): TGTGCCAGCAGTACCATAGCGGAGACCCGCACAGATACGCAGTATTTT.